Listed below are T cell receptor beta chains from one sample, sequenced in a study of T-cell memory formation after mild COVID-19. TCRdb processed the 5' RACE reads anew with MiXCR; each CDR3 protein has one entry. Among about 250,000 distinct CDR3 sequences listed, around 17% were seen once. The sequenced sample was PBMCs or a T cell subset sorted from them (not recorded which). The receptors were sampled from a man between 18 and 35 years old who had mild COVID-19 (a few samples of this study predate the infection). Cell type and time point are not known. Each CDR3 is given with its conserved first and last residue. A D gene is named only where the DNA matches it firmly. Clone size, where shown, is once, few, many, or a class for clones that have expanded.

clone_size: many; j_call: TRBJ2-5; d_call: -; v_call: TRBV6-5; cdr3_aa: CASSYDRFRQETQYF; cdr3_nt: TGTGCCAGCAGTTACGATCGCTTTCGCCAAGAGACCCAGTACTTC
clone_size: few; j_call: TRBJ1-2; d_call: -; v_call: TRBV5-1; cdr3_aa: CASSFRTEANYGYTF; cdr3_nt: TGCGCCAGCAGCTTTCGTACAGAAGCTAACTATGGCTACACCTTC
clone_size: few; j_call: TRBJ2-3; d_call: -; v_call: TRBV7-2; cdr3_aa: CASSPRITDTQYF; cdr3_nt: TGTGCCAGCAGCCCCCGGATCACAGATACGCAGTATTTT
clone_size: many; j_call: TRBJ2-5; d_call: TRBD2; v_call: TRBV20-1; cdr3_aa: CSAAGGYLRETQYF; cdr3_nt: TGCAGTGCGGCGGGGGGATATTTGCGAGAGACCCAGTACTTC
clone_size: -; j_call: TRBJ2-3; d_call: -; v_call: TRBV10-3; cdr3_aa: CAISDRARTDTQYF; cdr3_nt: TGTGCCATCAGTGACAGGGCACGCACAGATACGCAGTATTTT
clone_size: -; j_call: TRBJ2-4; d_call: -; v_call: TRBV24-1; cdr3_aa: CATSDSGGAKNIQYF; cdr3_nt: TGTGCCACCAGTGATTCGGGTGGCGCCAAAAACATTCAGTACTTC
clone_size: few; j_call: TRBJ1-5; d_call: -; v_call: TRBV6-5; cdr3_aa: CASSSGGGAQPQHF; cdr3_nt: TGTGCCAGCAGTTCCGGAGGGGGGGCTCAGCCCCAGCATTTT
clone_size: -; j_call: TRBJ1-1; d_call: -; v_call: TRBV5-4; cdr3_aa: CASSLVGFPEAFF; cdr3_nt: TGTGCCAGCAGCTTGGTGGGGTTCCCTGAAGCTTTCTTT
clone_size: -; j_call: TRBJ2-2; d_call: TRBD2; v_call: TRBV7-9; cdr3_aa: CASSHGTTGTGELFF; cdr3_nt: TGTGCCAGCAGCCACGGGACTACGGGCACCGGGGAGCTGTTTTTT
clone_size: many; j_call: TRBJ2-1; d_call: TRBD2; v_call: TRBV5-1; cdr3_aa: CASSRQTSGGADEQFF; cdr3_nt: TGCGCCAGCAGCCGGCAAACTAGCGGGGGGGCAGATGAGCAGTTCTTC
clone_size: few; j_call: TRBJ2-3; d_call: TRBD2; v_call: TRBV7-9; cdr3_aa: CASSPPSGGPYTDTQYF; cdr3_nt: TGTGCCAGCAGCCCACCCAGCGGGGGGCCGTACACAGATACGCAGTATTTT
clone_size: -; j_call: TRBJ2-2; d_call: TRBD2; v_call: TRBV24-1; cdr3_aa: CATSEGGGLAGDHIRRGELFF; cdr3_nt: TGTGCCACCAGTGAGGGCGGTGGACTAGCGGGGGACCATATACGCCGGGGGGAGCTGTTTTTT
clone_size: -; j_call: TRBJ1-2; d_call: -; v_call: TRBV12-3/TRBV12-4; cdr3_aa: CASSPTLGTNYGYTF; cdr3_nt: TGTGCCAGCAGTCCCACCCTGGGGACGAACTATGGCTACACCTTC
clone_size: few; j_call: TRBJ2-1; d_call: TRBD2; v_call: TRBV5-1; cdr3_aa: CASSLSGGRGPADEQFF; cdr3_nt: TGCGCCAGCAGCTTGAGCGGGGGACGGGGGCCGGCGGATGAGCAGTTCTTC
clone_size: -; j_call: TRBJ2-5; d_call: -; v_call: TRBV7-3; cdr3_aa: CASSSGRRETQYF; cdr3_nt: TGTGCCAGCAGCTCCGGTCGGAGGGAGACCCAGTACTTC
clone_size: few; j_call: TRBJ1-5; d_call: -; v_call: TRBV5-8; cdr3_aa: CASSFNQPQHF; cdr3_nt: TGTGCCAGCAGCTTTAATCAGCCCCAGCATTTT
clone_size: -; j_call: TRBJ2-5; d_call: -; v_call: TRBV5-1; cdr3_aa: CASSITGYQETQYF; cdr3_nt: TGCGCCAGCAGCATAACAGGATACCAAGAGACCCAGTACTTC
clone_size: few; j_call: TRBJ2-2; d_call: -; v_call: TRBV5-6; cdr3_aa: CASTHTGELFF; cdr3_nt: TGTGCCAGCACCCACACCGGGGAGCTGTTTTTT
clone_size: -; j_call: TRBJ2-3; d_call: TRBD1; v_call: TRBV12-3/TRBV12-4; cdr3_aa: CASRLQGVRADTQYF; cdr3_nt: TGTGCCAGCAGGCTCCAGGGGGTGAGGGCAGATACGCAGTATTTT
clone_size: -; j_call: TRBJ2-3; d_call: -; v_call: TRBV15; cdr3_aa: CATSRVGTGTDTQYF; cdr3_nt: TGTGCCACCAGCAGAGTGGGTACAGGCACAGATACGCAGTATTTT
clone_size: few; j_call: TRBJ1-3; d_call: -; v_call: TRBV6-2/TRBV6-3; cdr3_aa: CASSGLSGNTIYF; cdr3_nt: TGTGCCAGCAGCGGGCTCTCTGGAAACACCATATATTTT
clone_size: few; j_call: TRBJ2-1; d_call: TRBD2; v_call: TRBV11-3; cdr3_aa: CASSRRLAGDNEQFF; cdr3_nt: TGTGCCAGCAGCCGTCGACTAGCGGGGGATAATGAGCAGTTCTTC
clone_size: -; j_call: TRBJ2-5; d_call: -; v_call: TRBV5-1; cdr3_aa: CASSPGWGETQYF; cdr3_nt: TGCGCCAGCAGTCCCGGATGGGGCGAGACCCAGTACTTC
clone_size: -; j_call: TRBJ2-7; d_call: TRBD1; v_call: TRBV29-1; cdr3_aa: CSVHRGENEQYF; cdr3_nt: TGCAGCGTCCACAGGGGAGAAAACGAGCAGTACTTC
clone_size: few; j_call: TRBJ2-5; d_call: -; v_call: TRBV28; cdr3_aa: CASSLVGKETQYF; cdr3_nt: TGTGCCAGCAGTTTAGTGGGCAAAGAGACCCAGTACTTC